The 9 T cell receptor beta chains below come from one sample, sequenced in a study of T cell repertoires in cytomegalovirus infection. TCRdb processed the reads anew with MiXCR; each CDR3 protein has one entry. The sample yields hundreds of thousands of distinct CDR3 sequences, approximately 22% seen once. Source material: CD8+ T cells from PBMCs. These receptors were collected from a human donor in good health (CMV status not recorded). Some clones in this sample may be carry-over from other donors' samples.

J is TRBJ2-7 and V is TRBV19; 8 bases line up with TRBD1. V was pared by 4 bases and J by 4 bases, with 6 bases of the junction left unmatched. The CDR3 is 14 residues long. The germline V gene has CDR1 LNHDA and CDR2 SQIVND (reference sequence). This chain's CDR3 is CASSSSGGEYEQYF. The CDR3 nucleotides read TGTGCCAGTAGTAGCTCAGGGGGCGAATACGAGCAGTACTTC.

This clonotype was seen a few times. CDR3 sequence (DNA): TGTGCCAGCAGTTACTCGATGGAAGTGGAGCAGTACTTC. As protein: CASSYSMEVEQYF. J is TRBJ2-7 and V is TRBV6-5, with D unclear. Germline V gives CDR1 MNHEY, CDR2 SVGAGI. This CDR3 is built from 13 residues. The germline V and J ends were trimmed by 0 bases and 7 bases, with 10 bases remaining between them.

The sample holds a few counts of this clonotype. The gene calls are TRBV5-1 and TRBJ1-1, with 8 nucleotides matching TRBD1. Per germline, CDR1 SGHRS and CDR2 YFSETQ. The CDR3 is 17 residues long. Trimming removed 2 bases from V and 1 base from J; junction bases left unmatched: 10. CDR3 DNA: TGCGCCAGCAGCTTCGGGGCAGGGGGCGTCCAGAACACTGAAGCTTTCTTT. This sequence encodes CASSFGAGGVQNTEAFF.

This clonotype has a handful of counts. This rearrangement joins TRBV12-3 or TRBV12-4 to TRBJ2-4; no reliable D call. V lost 8 bases and J 1 base, leaving 15 bases between the germline ends. The CDR3 extends over 15 amino acids. DNA of the CDR3: TGTGCCAGCGCTATAGGTTCTCCGGCCAAAAACATTCAGTACTTC. As protein: CASAIGSPAKNIQYF.

This clonotype was seen only a few times. The V gene is TRBV28, the J gene TRBJ2-7, with TRBD2 as a possible D gene (8 bases). This CDR3 comprises 15 residues. Germline loops: CDR1 MDHEN, CDR2 SYDVKM. Trimming stripped 5 bases from V and 6 bases from J, with 20 bases between. Written as DNA, the CDR3 is TGTGCCAGCAGTCTAATGACAGGGCGGGAGGCCGAGCAGTACTTC. Its protein is CASSLMTGREAEQYF.

This clonotype has a count of ten or more. J is TRBJ2-7 and V is TRBV28, with D possibly being TRBD2 (7 bases). The CDR3 is 16 amino acids. The germline CDR1 and CDR2 sequences are MDHEN and SYDVKM. Trimming cost V 3 bases and J 1 base, with 16 bases left between them. CDR3 DNA: TGTGCCAGCAGTTTTTCGCGGGCGGGGGCTTCCTACGAGCAGTACTTC. Amino acids: CASSFSRAGASYEQYF. The whole variable domain, remainder taken from reference TRBV28 and TRBJ2-7, is DVKVTQSSRYLVKRTGEKVFLECVQDMDHENMFWYRQDPGLGLRLIYFSYDVKMKEKGDIPEGYSVSREKKERFSLILESASTNQTSMYLCASSFSRAGASYEQYFGPGTRLTVT.

At least ten counts were recorded for this clonotype. The gene calls are TRBV6-1 and TRBJ1-1; D call uncertain. CDR1 MNHNS and CDR2 SASEGT come from the germline V gene. The V and J ends lost 5 bases and 0 bases respectively, with 13 bases between them. The CDR3 extends over 15 amino acids. The CDR3 loop reads CASSPGPNLNTEAFF. The DNA for the CDR3 is TGTGCCAGCAGTCCAGGCCCCAACCTGAACACTGAAGCTTTCTTT.

This chain connects TRBV11-2 to TRBJ2-5, with 11 bases lining up with TRBD2. The CDR3 has 20 amino acids. V trimming: 5 bases; J trimming: 5 bases; junction bases outside the gene matches: 22. The germline V gene has CDR1 SGHAT and CDR2 FQNNGV. The CDR3 DNA is TGTGCCAGCAGCAAGTATTTTTCCGAGACTAGCGGGGACATCCGGGAGACCCAGTACTTC. Protein: CASSKYFSETSGDIRETQYF.

The chain couples TRBV29-1 to TRBJ2-1; perhaps TRBD2 as D (5 bases). Trimming removed 1 base at V and 3 bases at J, with 16 bases between. The germline gives CDR1 SQVTM, CDR2 ANQGSEA. CDR3 size: 16 residues. The CDR3 spells CSVEGPSGSIYNEQFF. The CDR3 coding sequence is TGCAGCGTTGAAGGGCCGAGCGGCAGCATCTACAATGAGCAGTTCTTC.